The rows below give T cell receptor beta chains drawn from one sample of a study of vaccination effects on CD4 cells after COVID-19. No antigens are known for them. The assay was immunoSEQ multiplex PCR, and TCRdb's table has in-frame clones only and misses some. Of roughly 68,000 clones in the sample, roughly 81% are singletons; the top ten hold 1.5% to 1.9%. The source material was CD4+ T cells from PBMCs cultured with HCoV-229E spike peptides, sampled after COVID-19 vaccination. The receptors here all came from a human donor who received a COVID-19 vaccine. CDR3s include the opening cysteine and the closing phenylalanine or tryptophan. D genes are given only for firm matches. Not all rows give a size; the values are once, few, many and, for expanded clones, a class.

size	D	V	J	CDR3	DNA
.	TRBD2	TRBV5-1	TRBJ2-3	CASSLQLAGGTADTQYF	TGCGCCAGCAGCCTCCAACTAGCGGGAGGTACCGCAGATACGCAGTATTTT
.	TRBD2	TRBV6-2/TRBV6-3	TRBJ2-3	CASSYSGGSGTQYF	TGTGCCAGCAGTTACTCGGGGGGGAGTGGTACGCAGTATTTT
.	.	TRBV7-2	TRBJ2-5	CASSLVYQETQYF	TGTGCCAGCAGCTTAGTGTATCAGGAAACCCAGTACTTC
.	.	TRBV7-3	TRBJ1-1	CASSSGWNTEAFF	TGTGCCAGCAGCTCCGGCTGGAACACTGAAGCTTTCTTT
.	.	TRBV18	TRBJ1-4	CASSPETVSNEKLFF	TGTGCCAGCTCACCGGAGACAGTCAGTAATGAAAAACTGTTTTTT
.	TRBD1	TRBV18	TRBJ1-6	CASSPDRANSPLHF	TGTGCCAGCTCCCCCGACAGGGCCAATTCACCCCTCCACTTT
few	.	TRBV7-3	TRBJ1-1	CASSLGIPLSTEAFF	TGTGCCAGCAGCTTAGGGATTCCTTTGAGCACTGAAGCTTTCTTT
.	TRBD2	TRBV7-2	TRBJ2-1	CASSLGGGAKDEQFF	TGTGCCAGCAGCTTAGGCGGGGGGGCGAAGGATGAGCAGTTCTTC
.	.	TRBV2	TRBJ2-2	CASSEVGGRNTGELFF	TGTGCCAGCAGTGAAGTCGGGGGAAGGAACACCGGGGAGCTGTTTTTT
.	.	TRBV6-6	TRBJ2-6	CASSRGTVPSSGANVLTF	TGTGCCAGCAGTCGCGGGACAGTGCCTAGCTCTGGGGCCAACGTCCTGACTTTC
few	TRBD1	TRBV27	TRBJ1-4	CASRGRDRGPRKLFF	TGTGCCAGCCGTGGTCGGGACAGGGGTCCCCGAAAACTGTTTTTT
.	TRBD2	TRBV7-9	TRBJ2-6	CASSHNRDYCTSGANVLTF	TGTGCCAGCAGCCATAACCGGGACTATTGTACCTCTGGGGCCAACGTCCTGACTTTC
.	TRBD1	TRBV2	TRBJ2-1	CASRGQYNEQFF	TGTGCCAGCAGGGGACAGTACAATGAGCAGTTCTTC
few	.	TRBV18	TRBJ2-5	CASSPGLDLAGAQYF	TGTGCCAGCTCACCAGGTTTGGATTTAGCTGGGGCCCAGTACTTC
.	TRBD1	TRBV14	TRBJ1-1	CASRHRQGEGTEAFF	TGTGCCAGCAGACATCGACAGGGGGAGGGCACTGAAGCTTTCTTT
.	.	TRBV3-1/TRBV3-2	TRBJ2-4	CASSQGDGSNIQYF	TGTGCCAGCAGCCAAGGCGACGGATCGAACATTCAGTACTTC
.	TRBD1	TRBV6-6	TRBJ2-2	CASSQDRGGDTGELFF	TGTGCCAGCAGTCAGGACAGGGGGGGAGACACCGGGGAGCTGTTTTTT
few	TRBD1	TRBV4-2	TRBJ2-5	CASSQATGGNLGETQYF	TGTGCCAGCAGCCAAGCTACAGGGGGCAATCTAGGAGAGACCCAGTACTTC
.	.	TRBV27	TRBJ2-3	CASSFQVSTHTQYF	TGTGCCAGCAGTTTCCAGGTTAGCACACATACGCAGTATTTT
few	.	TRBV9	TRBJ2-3	CASNIAGFRTDTQYF	TGTGCCAGCAACATAGCTGGATTTCGCACAGATACGCAGTATTTT
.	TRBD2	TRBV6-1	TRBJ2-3	CASSERWGGTDTQYF	TGTGCCAGCAGTGAAAGATGGGGGGGGACAGATACGCAGTATTTT
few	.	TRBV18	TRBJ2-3	CASSPFYNSEGIDTQYF	TGTGCCAGCTCACCATTCTATAACTCGGAGGGGATAGATACGCAGTATTTT
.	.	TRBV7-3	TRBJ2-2	CASSLEGLNTGELFF	TGTGCCAGCAGCTTAGAGGGACTGAACACCGGGGAGCTGTTTTTT
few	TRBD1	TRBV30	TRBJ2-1	CAGLPGQGVSYNEQFF	TGTGCCGGCTTACCGGGACAGGGGGTTTCCTACAATGAGCAGTTCTTC
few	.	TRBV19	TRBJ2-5	CASSIQGGEDQETQYF	TGTGCCAGTAGTATTCAAGGCGGGGAGGACCAAGAGACCCAGTACTTC
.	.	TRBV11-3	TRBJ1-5	CASSPPGGSQPQHF	TGTGCCAGCAGCCCCCCCGGGGGGTCTCAGCCCCAGCATTTT
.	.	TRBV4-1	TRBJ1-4	CASSQDPGSTNEKLFF	TGCGCCAGCAGCCAAGACCCAGGGAGCACTAATGAAAAACTGTTTTTT
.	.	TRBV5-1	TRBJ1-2	CASSSDGTVFYGYTF	TGCGCCAGCAGCTCCGACGGTACAGTTTTCTATGGCTACACCTTC
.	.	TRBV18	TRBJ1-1	CASSPYGTENTEAFF	TGTGCCAGCTCACCCTACGGGACGGAGAACACTGAAGCTTTCTTT
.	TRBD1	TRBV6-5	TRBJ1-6	CASRKQGALNSPLHF	TGTGCCAGCAGAAAGCAGGGGGCGCTTAATTCACCCCTCCACTTT
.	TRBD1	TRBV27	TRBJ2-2	CASRIQGTPTGELFF	TGTGCCTCCCGAATACAGGGGACCCCCACCGGGGAGCTGTTTTTT
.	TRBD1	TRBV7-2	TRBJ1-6	CASSLEAGGTTSPLHF	TGTGCCAGCAGCTTAGAGGCAGGGGGAACGACATCACCCCTCCACTTT